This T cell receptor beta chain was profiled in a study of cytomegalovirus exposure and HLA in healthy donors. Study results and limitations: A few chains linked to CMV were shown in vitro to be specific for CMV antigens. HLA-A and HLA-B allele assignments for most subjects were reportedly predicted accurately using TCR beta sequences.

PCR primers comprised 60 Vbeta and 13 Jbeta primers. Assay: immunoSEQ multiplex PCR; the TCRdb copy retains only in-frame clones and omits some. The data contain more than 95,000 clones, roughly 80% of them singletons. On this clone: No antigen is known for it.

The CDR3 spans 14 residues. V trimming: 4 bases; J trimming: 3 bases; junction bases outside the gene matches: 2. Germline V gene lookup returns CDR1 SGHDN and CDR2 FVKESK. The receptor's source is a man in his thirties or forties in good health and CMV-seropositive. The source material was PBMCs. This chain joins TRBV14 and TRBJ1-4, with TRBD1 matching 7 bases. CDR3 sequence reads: CASSPQGPNEKLFF. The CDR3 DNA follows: TGTGCCAGCAGCCCACAGGGGCCTAATGAAAAACTGTTTTTT.